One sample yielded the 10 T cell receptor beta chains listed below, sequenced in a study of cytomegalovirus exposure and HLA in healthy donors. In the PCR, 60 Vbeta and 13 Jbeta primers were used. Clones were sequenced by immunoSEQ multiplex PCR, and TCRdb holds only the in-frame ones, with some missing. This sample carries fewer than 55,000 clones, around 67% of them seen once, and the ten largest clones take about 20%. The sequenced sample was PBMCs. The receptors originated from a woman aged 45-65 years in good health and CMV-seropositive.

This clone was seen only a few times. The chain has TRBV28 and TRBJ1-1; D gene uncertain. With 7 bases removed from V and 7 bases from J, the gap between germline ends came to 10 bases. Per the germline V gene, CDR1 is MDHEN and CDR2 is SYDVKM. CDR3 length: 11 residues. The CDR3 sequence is CASNTLLEAFF. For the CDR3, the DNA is TGTGCCAGCAATACACTACTTGAAGCTTTCTTT.

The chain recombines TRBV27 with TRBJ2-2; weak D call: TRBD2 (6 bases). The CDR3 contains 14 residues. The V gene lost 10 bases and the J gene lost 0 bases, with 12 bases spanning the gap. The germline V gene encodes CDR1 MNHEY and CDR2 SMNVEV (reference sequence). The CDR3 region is CATRDYANTGELFF. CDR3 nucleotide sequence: TGTGCCACGCGGGATTACGCGAACACCGGGGAGCTGTTTTTT.

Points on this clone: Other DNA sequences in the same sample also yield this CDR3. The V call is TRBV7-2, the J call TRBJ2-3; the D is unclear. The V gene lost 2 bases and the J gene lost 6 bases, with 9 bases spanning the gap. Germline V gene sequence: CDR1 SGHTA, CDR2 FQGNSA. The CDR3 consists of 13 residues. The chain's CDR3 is CASSLFMEDTQYF. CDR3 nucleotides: TGTGCCAGCAGCTTATTCATGGAGGATACGCAGTATTTT.

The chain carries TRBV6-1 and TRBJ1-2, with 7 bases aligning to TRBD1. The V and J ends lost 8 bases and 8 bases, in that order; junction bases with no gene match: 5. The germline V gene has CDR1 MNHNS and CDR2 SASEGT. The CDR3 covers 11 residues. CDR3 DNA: TGTGCCAGCCTCGGACAGGTGGGCTACACCTTC. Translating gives CASLGQVGYTF.

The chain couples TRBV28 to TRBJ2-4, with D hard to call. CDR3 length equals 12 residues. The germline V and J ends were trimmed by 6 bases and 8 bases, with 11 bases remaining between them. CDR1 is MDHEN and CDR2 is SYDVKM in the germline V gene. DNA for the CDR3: TGTGCCAGCAGGCCGAGGAAGGACATTCAGTACTTC. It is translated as CASRPRKDIQYF.

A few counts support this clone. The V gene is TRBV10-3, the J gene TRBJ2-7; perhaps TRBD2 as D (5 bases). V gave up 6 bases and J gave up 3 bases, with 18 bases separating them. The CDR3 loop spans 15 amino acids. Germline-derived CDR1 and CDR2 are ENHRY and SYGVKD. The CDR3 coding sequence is TGTGCCATCAGCCCCCGGACCACGGGGAACTACGAGCAGTACTTC. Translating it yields CAISPRTTGNYEQYF.

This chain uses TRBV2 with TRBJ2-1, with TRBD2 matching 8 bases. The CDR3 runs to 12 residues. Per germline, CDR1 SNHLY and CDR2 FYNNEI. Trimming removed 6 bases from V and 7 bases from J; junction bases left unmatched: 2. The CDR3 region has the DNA TGTGCCAGCAGCGGACTAGCAAATGAGCAGTTCTTC. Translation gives CASSGLANEQFF.

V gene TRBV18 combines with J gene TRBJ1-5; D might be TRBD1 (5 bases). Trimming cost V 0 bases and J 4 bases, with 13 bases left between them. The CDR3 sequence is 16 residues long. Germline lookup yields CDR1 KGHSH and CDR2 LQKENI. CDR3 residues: CASSPPQGAENQPQHF. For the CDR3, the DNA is TGTGCCAGCTCACCACCGCAAGGGGCCGAAAATCAGCCCCAGCATTTT.

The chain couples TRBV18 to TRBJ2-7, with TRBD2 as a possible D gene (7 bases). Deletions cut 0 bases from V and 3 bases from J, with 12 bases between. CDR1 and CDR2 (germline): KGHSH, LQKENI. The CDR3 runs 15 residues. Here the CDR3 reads CASSPPGRGDYEQYF. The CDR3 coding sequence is TGTGCCAGCTCACCACCAGGGAGGGGGGACTACGAGCAGTACTTC.

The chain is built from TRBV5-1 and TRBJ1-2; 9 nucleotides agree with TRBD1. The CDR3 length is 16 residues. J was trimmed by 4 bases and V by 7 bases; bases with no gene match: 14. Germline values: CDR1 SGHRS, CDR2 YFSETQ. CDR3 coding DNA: TGCGCCAGCTCTCCCGATGGCGACAGGGGGTTCTATGGCTACACCTTC. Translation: CASSPDGDRGFYGYTF.